This entry features one TCR beta chain sequence. This sample was taken from a study of blood T cell repertoires in COVID-19. Looking at the study overall: PBMCs, B-cell-depleted T cells, or T cells provided the cDNA or gDNA that made up the material.

In the study's own analysis: How many nucleated cells were present was estimated from reference gene primer amplification. The protocol was immunoSEQ multiplex PCR, while the TCRdb copy is restricted to in-frame clones and leaves out a portion. The DNA gave D and trimming, while V, J and clone size come from that table. The sample lists about 99,000 clones; about four fifths were seen once. There are 12 residues in the CDR3. CDR1 and CDR2 (germline): MDHEN, SYDVKM. Trimming took 7 bases from V and 8 from J, leaving 9 bases between them. The chain combines TRBV28 with TRBJ1-6; D is possibly TRBD1 (5 bases). This clonotype originated in a woman of 80 years or more with active or convalescent COVID-19. Sequences were obtained from peripheral blood. The CDR3 spells CASTLTDSPLHF. In DNA, the CDR3 is TGTGCCAGCACCTTGACAGATTCACCCCTCCACTTT.